Following are 17 T cell receptor beta chains from one sample sequenced in a study of beta chain bispecific antibodies for T cell cancers. General study results and limits: After anti-TRBV12 rather than anti-CD19 exposure, TRBV12-3 made up over 97% less of total TRBV signal. The leukemia cells, rather than normal T cells, gave most of the targeted TRBV signal.

Expansion lasted two to four days, with either anti-CD3 antibody OKT3 or CD3/CD28 beads. A single record per CDR3 protein comes from TCRdb applying MiXCR to the 5' RACE reads. The sample contains 20,000 to 25,000 distinct CDR3 sequences, 2% to 2.5% of which appear only once. Their antigens remain unidentified. Here the sequenced sample was healthy donor T cells cultured with leukemia cells, taken from a culture containing a bispecific antibody targeting TCR Vbeta12. The receptors derive from a human donor in good health. Some clones in this sample may be carry-over from other donors' samples.

This clonotype was recorded at least ten times. The V gene is TRBV7-3, the J gene TRBJ2-5, with 8 bases that match TRBD1. The CDR3 has 13 residues. Germline assignment: CDR1 SGHTA and CDR2 FQGTGA. V lost 6 bases to trimming and J lost 5 bases; unmatched junction nucleotides: 5. The CDR3 reads CASSSGQGETQYF. The CDR3 DNA follows: TGTGCCAGCAGTTCCGGACAGGGTGAGACCCAGTACTTC.

This clonotype was picked up many times. J is TRBJ1-1 and V is TRBV9, with a tentative D call TRBD1 (6 bases). Germline V gene data show CDR1 as SGDLS and CDR2 as YYNGEE. The CDR3 length is 16 residues. The V gene lost 4 bases and the J gene lost 0 bases, with 16 bases spanning the gap. The CDR3 coding sequence is TGTGCCAGCAGCACCCCCTTGACAGGTTTGAACACTGAAGCTTTCTTT. Protein sequence: CASSTPLTGLNTEAFF.

This clonotype was seen repeatedly, ten times or more. This chain connects TRBV13 to TRBJ1-2, with TRBD1 matching 8 bases. This CDR3 contains 14 residues. V lost 4 bases to trimming and J lost 2 bases; unmatched junction nucleotides: 3. CDR1 and CDR2 from the germline V gene are PRHDT and FYEKMQ (reference sequence). The CDR3 reads CASSYRTGNYGYTF. CDR3 DNA: TGTGCCAGCAGCTACCGGACAGGGAACTATGGCTACACCTTC.

This clonotype came up many times. This chain uses TRBV3-1 with TRBJ2-3; maybe TRBD2 (6 bases). Trimming removed 1 base from V and 4 bases from J, with 9 bases in between. Germline CDR1 reads LGHDT; CDR2 reads YNNKEL (reference sequence). There are 14 residues in the CDR3. The CDR3 spells CASSQVGGADTQYF. The DNA for the CDR3 is TGTGCCAGCAGCCAAGTAGGAGGGGCAGATACGCAGTATTTT.

This clonotype was recorded many times. This chain links TRBV10-2 with TRBJ2-7; 8 nucleotides align to TRBD2. With V trimmed by 8 bases and J by 3 bases, 9 bases remained unmatched. CDR3 length equals 14 residues. Germline V CDR1 and CDR2: WSHSY, SAAADI. The CDR3 here is CASCGGLILYEQYF. The CDR3 DNA follows: TGCGCCAGCTGCGGGGGGCTCATTCTCTACGAGCAGTACTTC.

In its sample, this clonotype was seen many times. This chain links TRBV9 with TRBJ1-5; maybe TRBD1 (6 bases). The germline CDR1 and CDR2 sequences are SGDLS and YYNGEE. Trimming stripped 5 bases from V and 2 bases from J, with 14 bases between. CDR3 size: 15 residues. The CDR3 protein is CASSSSGVGNQPQHF. The CDR3 nucleotides read TGTGCCAGCAGTTCCTCAGGGGTGGGCAATCAGCCCCAGCATTTT.

This clonotype was seen repeatedly, ten times or more. The chain couples TRBV5-6 to TRBJ1-2; D unresolved. The V and J ends lost 2 bases and 2 bases respectively, with 7 bases between them. CDR1 and CDR2 from the germline V gene are SGHDT and YYEEEE. The CDR3 sequence is 13 residues long. DNA for the CDR3: TGTGCCAGCAGCTTAGAAGGGAACTATGGCTACACCTTC. It translates to CASSLEGNYGYTF.

This clonotype was seen ten or more times. J is TRBJ2-3 and V is TRBV28; unclear D gene. CDR1 and CDR2 (germline): MDHEN, SYDVKM. The V end was cut by 6 bases, the J end by 4 bases, with 5 bases between. CDR3 length equals 11 residues. The CDR3 loop reads CASRTADTQYF. Here the CDR3 DNA reads TGTGCCAGCAGGACGGCAGATACGCAGTATTTT.

This clonotype was seen repeatedly, ten times or more. V is TRBV9 and J is TRBJ2-7, with 11 bases that match TRBD1. After removal of 3 bases from V and 3 bases from J, the junction contained 14 bases not matched to a gene. Per germline, CDR1 SGDLS and CDR2 YYNGEE. This CDR3 is 18 amino acids long. The CDR3 nucleotides are TGTGCCAGCAGCGCCCGGGACAGGGGGATAATTGGTTACTACGAGCAGTACTTC. Translation gives CASSARDRGIIGYYEQYF.

The rearrangement links TRBV7-3 to TRBJ1-2; D not resolved. CDR1 and CDR2 (germline): SGHTA, FQGTGA. With 3 bases removed from V and 7 bases from J, the gap between germline ends came to 15 bases. The CDR3 extends over 14 amino acids. The DNA for the CDR3 is TGTGCCAGCAGCTTGAGTGCCCAGCCCGCTGGCTACACCTTC. Translation: CASSLSAQPAGYTF.

This clonotype was detected ten times or more. The rearrangement links TRBV6-6 to TRBJ2-7; a weak D match, TRBD2 (6 bases). The length of the CDR3 is 14 residues. The germline V gene encodes CDR1 MNHNY and CDR2 SVGAGI (reference sequence). V dropped 8 bases and J dropped 5 bases, with 19 bases sitting between them. The CDR3 nucleotides are TGTGCCAGCGGGGGGACGTTGGGTTTGGACGAGCAGTACTTC. Its translation is CASGGTLGLDEQYF.

This clonotype has at least ten counts. The V and J genes are TRBV19 and TRBJ1-5; 7 bases fit TRBD1. V lost 4 bases and J lost 3; bases outside the gene matches: 6. The CDR3 is 15 amino acids. Germline assignment: CDR1 LNHDA and CDR2 SQIVND (reference sequence). This CDR3 reads CASSRLTGSNQPQHF. CDR3 DNA: TGTGCCAGTAGTAGGTTGACAGGGTCCAATCAGCCCCAGCATTTT.

The table lists this clonotype with many counts. The chain carries TRBV9 and TRBJ2-5; a weak D match, TRBD2 (6 bases). V lost 1 base, J lost 1 base, and 11 bases lay in between. The CDR3 has 15 amino acids. Per the germline V gene, CDR1 is SGDLS and CDR2 is YYNGEE. The CDR3 protein is CASSVTLGGQETQYF. The DNA of the CDR3 is TGTGCCAGCAGCGTAACGTTGGGGGGCCAAGAGACCCAGTACTTC.

This clonotype was recorded a few times. The V and J genes are TRBV5-4 and TRBJ2-5; unclear D gene. The V gene lost 4 bases and the J gene lost 4 bases, with 11 bases spanning the gap. This CDR3 is 13 amino acids long. Germline V gene data show CDR1 as SGHNT and CDR2 as YYREEE (reference sequence). The DNA for the CDR3 is TGTGCCAGCAGCCTTCTTCCACCAGAGACCCAGTACTTC. This sequence encodes CASSLLPPETQYF. The full variable domain, rest sourced from reference TRBV5-4 and TRBJ2-5, is ETGVTQSPTHLIKTRGQQVTLRCSSQSGHNTVSWYQQALGQGPQFIFQYYREEENGRGNFPPRFSGLQFPNYSSELNVNALELDDSALYLCASSLLPPETQYFGPGTRLLVL.

The table lists this clonotype with many counts. This sequence joins TRBV28 and TRBJ2-3; D not resolved. Germline V CDR1 and CDR2: MDHEN, SYDVKM. CDR3 length equals 12 residues. Trimming took 6 bases from V and 6 from J, leaving 10 bases between them. The CDR3 loop reads CASSPHPDTQYF. The CDR3 bases are TGTGCCAGCAGCCCCCACCCCGATACGCAGTATTTT.

Ten or more counts support this clonotype. The J gene is TRBJ2-1, the V gene TRBV20-1, with D maybe TRBD1 (6 bases). Trimming stripped 2 bases from V and 13 bases from J, with 18 bases between. The V gene's germline CDR1 is DFQATT and CDR2 SNEGSKA (reference sequence). CDR3 length equals 13 residues. Here the CDR3 reads CSARSETGPDQFF. CDR3 DNA: TGCAGTGCTAGATCGGAGACAGGACCGGACCAGTTCTTC.

This clonotype was observed at least ten times. The chain combines TRBV6-6 with TRBJ2-7; TRBD1 agrees at 9 bases. The ends lost 0 bases at V and 5 bases at J; junction bases unmatched: 5. The germline V gene encodes CDR1 MNHNY and CDR2 SVGAGI (reference sequence). This CDR3 is 15 amino acids long. Here the CDR3 DNA reads TGTGCCAGCAGTTACTCAGGGACAGGGAAAGACGAGCAGTACTTC. Protein product: CASSYSGTGKDEQYF.